These 21 T cell receptor beta chains were all obtained from the same sample, sequenced in a study of blood T cell repertoires in COVID-19. Clones were sequenced by immunoSEQ multiplex PCR, and TCRdb holds only the in-frame ones, with some missing. This sample yields some 110,000 clones, of which roughly 80% are seen a single time; approximately 3.4% belongs to the top ten. The sample was peripheral blood. The source of these receptors is a woman older than 75 with active or convalescent COVID-19.

The chain uses TRBV7-3 and TRBJ2-1; TRBD2 might be the D (5 bases). The germline CDR1 and CDR2 sequences are SGHTA and FQGTGA. There are 12 residues in the CDR3. V shed 8 bases and J shed 8 bases, with 13 bases lying between them. CDR3: CASRNDGDEQFF. As DNA, the CDR3 is TGTGCCAGCCGCAATGACGGGGATGAGCAGTTCTTC.

CDR3 in DNA: TGTGCCAGCAGCCGGACAGGGAATAGCAATCAGCCCCAGCATTTT. Its protein is CASSRTGNSNQPQHF. This sequence joins TRBV28 and TRBJ1-5, with TRBD1 matching 8 bases. The CDR3 is 15 amino acids. V was pared by 6 bases and J by 0 bases, with 4 bases of the junction left unmatched. From germline, CDR1 is MDHEN and CDR2 SYDVKM.

Written as DNA, the CDR3 is TGCGCCAGCAGACCTAGCGGGAGGGAAGGAGAGACCCAGTACTTC. Protein sequence: CASRPSGREGETQYF. The genes are TRBV5-1 and TRBJ2-5; TRBD2 matches at 12 bases. With 5 bases clipped from V and 4 bases from J, the junction kept 6 bases outside the gene matches. The CDR3 has 15 residues. Per the germline V gene, CDR1 is SGHRS and CDR2 is YFSETQ. The full variable domain, in which reference TRBV5-1 and TRBJ2-5 provide the parts outside the CDR3, is KAGVTQTPRYLIKTRGQQVTLSCSPISGHRSVSWYQQTPGQGLQFLFEYFSETQRNKGNFPGRFSGRQFSNSRSEMNVSTLELGDSALYLCASRPSGREGETQYFGPGTRLLVL.

This chain connects TRBV27 to TRBJ2-3; TRBD1 agrees at 9 bases. Germline V gene sequence: CDR1 MNHEY, CDR2 SMNVEV (reference sequence). CDR3 length equals 13 residues. V trimming: 4 bases; J trimming: 7 bases; junction bases outside the gene matches: 3. Here the CDR3 reads CASSSTGGYTQYF. Written as DNA, the CDR3 is TGTGCCAGCAGTTCGACAGGGGGATATACGCAGTATTTT.

The CDR3 spells CASAGRGYQETQYF. CDR3 sequence (DNA): TGTGCCAGCGCCGGCAGGGGGTACCAAGAGACCCAGTACTTC. The gene calls are TRBV2 and TRBJ2-5; 7 bases match TRBD1. The CDR3 covers 14 residues. Germline-derived CDR1 and CDR2 are SNHLY and FYNNEI. V lost 8 bases to trimming and J lost 0 bases; unmatched junction nucleotides: 6.

The rearrangement joins TRBV11-2 to TRBJ1-3; D gene uncertain. Looked up from germline, CDR1 is SGHAT and CDR2 is FQNNGV. CDR3 length: 14 amino acids. V was trimmed by 2 bases and J by 2 bases, leaving 7 bases between them. The CDR3 here is CASSLSPTGNTIYF. The CDR3 DNA sequence: TGTGCCAGCAGCTTATCCCCAACTGGAAACACCATATATTTT. The entire variable domain, with the rest obtained from reference TRBV11-2 and TRBJ1-3, is as follows: EAGVAQSPRYKIIEKRQSVAFWCNPISGHATLYWYQQILGQGPKLLIQFQNNGVVDDSQLPKDRFSAERLKGVDSTLKIQPAKLEDSAVYLCASSLSPTGNTIYFGEGSWLTVV.

V is TRBV2 and J is TRBJ2-7; D gene uncertain. The CDR3 contains 11 residues. From germline, CDR1 is SNHLY and CDR2 FYNNEI. The V gene lost 5 bases and the J gene lost 3 bases, with 5 bases spanning the gap. The CDR3 reads CASSLIYEQYF. The CDR3 DNA reads TGTGCCAGCAGTCTTATCTACGAGCAGTACTTC.

This chain links TRBV6-1 with TRBJ2-7; weak D call: TRBD1 (6 bases). The CDR3 is made up of 16 amino acids. Germline V gene data show CDR1 as MNHNS and CDR2 as SASEGT. V lost 2 bases, J lost 3 bases, and 17 bases lay in between. The CDR3 nucleotides read TGTGCCAGCAGTGAACATATTAGACAGGACAGCTACGAGCAGTACTTC. Amino acids: CASSEHIRQDSYEQYF.

The chain couples TRBV2 to TRBJ2-5; tentative D call: TRBD1 (6 bases). V lost 6 bases, J lost 5 bases, and 22 bases lay in between. This CDR3 is built from 16 residues. Germline CDR1 is SNHLY and CDR2 is FYNNEI. This CDR3 is CASREKLDRSKETQYF. The CDR3 coding sequence is TGTGCCAGCAGGGAGAAATTAGACAGGTCGAAGGAGACCCAGTACTTC.

V and J are TRBV6-5 and TRBJ1-6; D is perhaps TRBD1 (6 bases). The CDR3 spans 15 residues. The V gene lost 7 bases and the J gene lost 5 bases, with 15 bases spanning the gap. Germline CDR1 MNHEY, CDR2 SVGAGI. CDR3 region: CASTDSQLNNSPLHF. CDR3 nucleotide sequence: TGTGCCAGCACGGACAGCCAACTTAATAATTCACCCCTCCACTTT.

V is TRBV6-6 and J is TRBJ1-5; the match to TRBD1 covers 7 bases. Germline V CDR1 and CDR2: MNHNY, SVGAGI (reference sequence). The CDR3 has 17 residues. V lost 5 bases, J lost 2 bases, and 12 bases stayed unmatched. The CDR3: CASSRSAQGVGNQPQHF. CDR3 in DNA: TGTGCCAGCAGTCGGAGCGCCCAGGGGGTGGGCAATCAGCCCCAGCATTTT.

This chain links TRBV19 with TRBJ1-1, with no clear D. V lost 5 bases, J lost 1 base, and 20 bases lay in between. Germline V gives CDR1 LNHDA, CDR2 SQIVND (reference sequence). The CDR3 is made up of 17 amino acids. This CDR3 reads CASSSPSAGRRNTEAFF. The CDR3, as DNA: TGTGCCAGTAGTTCGCCATCCGCGGGGAGGAGGAACACTGAAGCTTTCTTT.

This clone was observed a handful of times. V and J are TRBV30 and TRBJ1-1, with 7 nucleotides matching TRBD1. The junction had 11 bases not matched to a gene; V was cut back by 4 bases and J by 3 bases. The CDR3 consists of 15 residues. Germline V gene data show CDR1 as GTSNPN and CDR2 as SVGIG (reference sequence). The CDR3 coding sequence is TGTGCCTGGAATCAACAGGGGAATGGCTACACTGAAGCTTTCTTT. Protein sequence: CAWNQQGNGYTEAFF. The complete variable domain, with remaining parts taken from reference TRBV30 and TRBJ1-1, reads SQTIHQWPATLVQPVGSPLSLECTVEGTSNPNLYWYRQAAGRGLQLLFYSVGIGQISSEVPQNLSASRPQDRQFILSSKKLLLSDSGFYLCAWNQQGNGYTEAFFGQGTRLTVV.

The chain links TRBV5-4 to TRBJ2-5; D possibly corresponds to TRBD1 (5 bases). Per germline, CDR1 SGHNT and CDR2 YYREEE (reference sequence). The CDR3 totals 14 residues. Trimming shortened V by 5 bases and J by 3 bases, and 14 bases separated the two germline ends. The CDR3, as DNA: TGTGCCAGCAGATCCTCAGGGTACGAAGAGACCCAGTACTTC. It is translated as CASRSSGYEETQYF.

This clone was seen only a few times. CDR3 residues: CASNPTGANTEAFF. In nucleotides, the CDR3 is TGTGCCAGTAATCCTACAGGGGCCAACACTGAAGCTTTCTTT. The gene calls are TRBV19 and TRBJ1-1; TRBD1 agrees at 7 bases. CDR1 and CDR2 from the germline V gene are LNHDA and SQIVND (reference sequence). The CDR3 runs to 14 residues. Germline trimming cut 7 bases from V and 2 bases from J; bases unmatched to any gene: 7. The full variable domain, in which reference TRBV19 and TRBJ1-1 provide the parts outside the CDR3, is DGGITQSPKYLFRKEGQNVTLSCEQNLNHDAMYWYRQDPGQGLRLIYYSQIVNDFQKGDIAEGYSVSREKKESFPLTVTSAQKNPTAFYLCASNPTGANTEAFFGQGTRLTVV.

The CDR3 loop reads CASRVGQGNSPLHF. CDR3 nucleotide sequence: TGTGCCAGCAGGGTAGGACAGGGAAATTCACCCCTCCACTTT. The chain links TRBV28 to TRBJ1-6, with 8 bases matching TRBD1. V lost 6 bases to trimming and J lost 7 bases; unmatched junction nucleotides: 5. This CDR3 is built from 14 residues. Germline CDR1 and CDR2: MDHEN and SYDVKM.

V is TRBV14 and J is TRBJ1-4; TRBD1 is a possible D gene (6 bases). V shed 3 bases and J shed 4 bases, with 15 bases lying between them. The CDR3 is 16 residues long. Germline CDR1 reads SGHDN; CDR2 reads FVKESK. The CDR3 region is CASSHLLQGHNEKLFF. Here the CDR3 DNA reads TGTGCCAGCAGCCACCTACTACAGGGTCATAATGAAAAACTGTTTTTT.

The chain has TRBV3-1 (or the pseudogene TRBV3-2) and TRBJ2-3; possibly TRBD2 for D (7 bases). Trimming removed 5 bases from V and 3 bases from J, with 24 bases in between. The CDR3 runs 18 residues. The germline CDR1 and CDR2 sequences are LGHDT and YNNKEL (reference sequence). For the CDR3, the DNA is TGTGCCAGCAGCGAGAACGCGTTCCAGGGGAGGGGAACAGATACGCAGTATTTT. The encoded protein is CASSENAFQGRGTDTQYF.

V and J are TRBV19 and TRBJ2-7, with TRBD1 as a possible D gene (6 bases). Deletions cut 7 bases from V and 2 bases from J, with 18 bases between. This CDR3 is 15 amino acids long. Germline V gives CDR1 LNHDA, CDR2 SQIVND (reference sequence). The CDR3 loop is CASKVQDQGPYEQYF. Written as DNA, the CDR3 is TGTGCCAGTAAGGTTCAAGACCAGGGGCCCTACGAGCAGTACTTC.

This rearrangement joins TRBV18 to TRBJ1-1; a possible D gene is TRBD1 (6 bases). Trimming shortened V by 0 bases and J by 4 bases, and 15 bases separated the two germline ends. The CDR3 sequence is 16 residues long. From germline, CDR1 is KGHSH and CDR2 LQKENI. CDR3 region: CASSPPSLLGGTEAFF. CDR3 nucleotides: TGTGCCAGCTCACCACCGTCTCTTCTAGGGGGCACTGAAGCTTTCTTT. The complete variable domain, with remaining parts taken from reference TRBV18 and TRBJ1-1, reads NAGVMQNPRHLVRRRGQEARLRCSPMKGHSHVYWYRQLPEEGLKFMVYLQKENIIDESGMPKERFSAEFPKEGPSILRIQQVVRGDSAAYFCASSPPSLLGGTEAFFGQGTRLTVV.

The chain is built from TRBV5-6 and TRBJ1-3, with D unresolved. V lost 3 bases to trimming and J lost 2 bases, with 12 bases between them. Germline loops: CDR1 SGHDT, CDR2 YYEEEE. This CDR3 has 15 amino acids. The CDR3 nucleotides are TGTGCCAGCAGCTCCCGCCGGGGAGCTGGAAACACCATATATTTT. Its translation: CASSSRRGAGNTIYF.